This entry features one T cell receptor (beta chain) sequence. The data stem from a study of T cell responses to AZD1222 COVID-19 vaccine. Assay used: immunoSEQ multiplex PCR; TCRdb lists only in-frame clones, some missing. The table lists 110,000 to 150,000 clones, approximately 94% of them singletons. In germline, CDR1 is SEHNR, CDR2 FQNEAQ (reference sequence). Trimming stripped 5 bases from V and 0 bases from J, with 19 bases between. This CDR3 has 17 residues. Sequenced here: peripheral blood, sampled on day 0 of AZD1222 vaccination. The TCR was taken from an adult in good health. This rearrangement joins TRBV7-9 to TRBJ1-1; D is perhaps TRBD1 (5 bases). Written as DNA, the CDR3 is TGTGCCAGCAGCCCAATAATTGGGGGGAACGTGAACACTGAAGCTTTCTTT. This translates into CASSPIIGGNVNTEAFF.